These 4 T cell receptor beta chains came from one sample sequenced in a study of blood T cell repertoires in COVID-19. The protocol was immunoSEQ multiplex PCR, while the TCRdb copy is restricted to in-frame clones and leaves out a portion. The repertoire consists of 150,000 to 200,000 clones, with approximately 86% occurring once and the leading ten covering over 7%. Material: peripheral blood. These receptors were collected from a woman aged 80 or over in a cohort sampled during active or convalescent COVID-19.

This CDR3 reads CASSIQGTSSGNTIYF. CDR3 DNA sequence: TGTGCCAGCAGCATACAGGGTACAAGCTCTGGAAACACCATATATTTT. The chain is built from TRBV7-2 and TRBJ1-3; possibly TRBD1 for D (6 bases). Trimming removed 5 bases from V and 0 bases from J, with 14 bases in between. CDR1 is SGHTA, CDR2 FQGNSA, per germline. The CDR3 has 16 amino acids.

This chain links TRBV7-2 with TRBJ2-7, with 8 bases aligning to TRBD2. The CDR3 spans 16 residues. The V and J ends lost 1 base and 6 bases, in that order; junction bases with no gene match: 11. Germline lookup yields CDR1 SGHTA and CDR2 FQGNSA. The CDR3, as DNA: TGTGCCAGCAGCTTAGGGGCCCCCGGGACTAGTTTCGAGCAGTACGTC. Encoded protein: CASSLGAPGTSFEQYV.

In DNA, the CDR3 is TGTGCCAGCAGTACGGGGGTAGTAAGCAATCAGCCCCAGCATTTT. Protein: CASSTGVVSNQPQHF. This chain joins TRBV6-5 and TRBJ1-5; tentative D call: TRBD1 (5 bases). The germline CDR1 and CDR2 sequences are MNHEY and SVGAGI. This CDR3 has 15 amino acids. The ends were cut back, 5 bases at V and 1 base at J, with 12 bases in the middle.

This clone was observed a single time. The V and J genes are TRBV5-1 and TRBJ1-1, with D hard to call. V lost 3 bases, J lost 2 bases, and 8 bases lay in between. CDR3 size: 13 residues. Germline V gives CDR1 SGHRS, CDR2 YFSETQ. The CDR3 protein is CASSSIDNTEAFF. DNA for the CDR3: TGCGCCAGCAGCTCAATAGATAACACTGAAGCTTTCTTT.